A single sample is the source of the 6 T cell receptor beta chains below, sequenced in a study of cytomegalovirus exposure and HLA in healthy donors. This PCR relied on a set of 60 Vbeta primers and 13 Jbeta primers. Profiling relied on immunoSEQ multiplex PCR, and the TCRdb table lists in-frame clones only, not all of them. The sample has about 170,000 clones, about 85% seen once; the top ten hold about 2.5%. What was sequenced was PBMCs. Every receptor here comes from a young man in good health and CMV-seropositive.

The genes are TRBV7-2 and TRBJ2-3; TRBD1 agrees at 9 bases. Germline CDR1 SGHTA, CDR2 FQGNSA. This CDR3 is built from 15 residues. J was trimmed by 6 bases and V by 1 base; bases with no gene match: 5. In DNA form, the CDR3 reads TGTGCCAGCAGCTTAGTGGGACAGGGTATGGATACGCAGTATTTT. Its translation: CASSLVGQGMDTQYF.

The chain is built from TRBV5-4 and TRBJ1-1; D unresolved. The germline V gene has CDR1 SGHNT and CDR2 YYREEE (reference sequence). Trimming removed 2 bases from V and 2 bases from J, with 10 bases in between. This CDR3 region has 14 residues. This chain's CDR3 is CASSFGERNTEAFF. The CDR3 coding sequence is TGTGCCAGCAGCTTCGGAGAGCGTAACACTGAAGCTTTCTTT.

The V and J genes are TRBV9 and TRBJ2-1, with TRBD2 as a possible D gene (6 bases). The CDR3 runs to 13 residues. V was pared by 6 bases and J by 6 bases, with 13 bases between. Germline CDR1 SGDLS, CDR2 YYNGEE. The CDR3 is CASTPRGFNEQFF. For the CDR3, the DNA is TGTGCCAGCACCCCCCGGGGGTTCAATGAGCAGTTCTTC.

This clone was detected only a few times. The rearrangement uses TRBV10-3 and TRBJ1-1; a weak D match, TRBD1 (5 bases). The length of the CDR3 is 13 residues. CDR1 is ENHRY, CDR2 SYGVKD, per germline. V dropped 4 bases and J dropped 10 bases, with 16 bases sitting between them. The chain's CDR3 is CAISGLDGGAAFF. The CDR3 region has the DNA TGTGCCATCAGTGGTTTGGACGGTGGGGCAGCTTTCTTT.

The CDR3: CASNNLLEGYTF. The CDR3 DNA reads as TGTGCCAGTAATAATCTCCTGGAGGGCTACACCTTC. The chain joins TRBV19 to TRBJ1-2; no clear D. Trimming removed 7 bases from V and 8 bases from J, with 14 bases in between. CDR3 length equals 12 residues. Per germline, CDR1 LNHDA and CDR2 SQIVND (reference sequence). Supplemented by reference TRBV19 and TRBJ1-2, the full variable domain reads DGGITQSPKYLFRKEGQNVTLSCEQNLNHDAMYWYRQDPGQGLRLIYYSQIVNDFQKGDIAEGYSVSREKKESFPLTVTSAQKNPTAFYLCASNNLLEGYTFGSGTRLTVV.

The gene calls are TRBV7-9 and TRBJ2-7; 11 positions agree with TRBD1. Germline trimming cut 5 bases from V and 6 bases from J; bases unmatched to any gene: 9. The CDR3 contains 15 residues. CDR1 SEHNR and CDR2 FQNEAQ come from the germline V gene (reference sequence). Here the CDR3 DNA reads TGTGCCAGCAGCCGACCGGTGGACAGGGGGCGCGAGCAGTACTTC. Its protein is CASSRPVDRGREQYF.